This T cell receptor (beta chain) was documented in a study of early T cells in non-severe SARS-CoV-2 infection. TCRdb analysed the 5' RACE reads with MiXCR anew, one entry per CDR3 protein. The repertoire has more than 85,000 distinct CDR3 sequences, over 9.5% of them found once; the top ten carry approximately 3.5%. This clonotype was detected a few times. The germline CDR1 and CDR2 sequences are KGHSH and LQKENI. Deletions cut 2 bases from V and 0 bases from J, with 11 bases between. CDR3 length equals 15 residues. The gene calls are TRBV18 and TRBJ2-7, with D unclear. The material was whole blood, obtained at baseline. The receptor comes from an adult who was a healthcare worker with PCR-confirmed SARS-CoV-2 infection or an uninfected control (not recorded which). The CDR3 coding sequence is TGTGCCAGCTCACCAGTAACTACCAGCTCCTACGAGCAGTACTTC. Translated: CASSPVTTSSYEQYF.